This T cell receptor beta chain comes out of a study of identical twins. MiXCR, applied by TCRdb to the 5' RACE reads, yields one record per CDR3 protein. The data contain 1.5 million to 2 million distinct CDR3 sequences, less than 35% of them singletons. The junction had 15 bases not matched to a gene; V was cut back by 6 bases and J by 7 bases. This CDR3 spans 16 amino acids. The germline CDR1 and CDR2 sequences are MNHNS and SASEGT. This sequence originates from a newborn girl in good health. J is TRBJ2-7 and V is TRBV6-1; 10 positions agree with TRBD2. Sequencing was performed on cord blood. CDR3 nucleotide sequence: TGTGCCAGCAGGGAATTAGCGGGGGGTCATTACAATGAGCAGTACTTC. Translating it yields CASRELAGGHYNEQYF.